There are many counts of the clone carrying this TCR beta chain. Its specificity is unknown. This entry is derived from a study of T-cell reconstitution after alpha-beta-depleted transplantation in children. Notes on the study in general: Several hundred expanded graft clones reportedly were the source of alpha-beta T cells about two months after transplant. It was newly produced T cells that mostly accounted for T-cell counts and diversity one year after transplant.

Unique molecular identifiers were incorporated when the TCRbeta library was constructed. TCRdb used MiXCR to reprocess the PCR reads, holding one entry per CDR3 protein. Of roughly 70,000 distinct CDR3 sequences in the sample, 4% to 5% were seen once. The source is a boy in the first two years of life who had a stem cell transplant for acute myeloid leukemia, so the T cells may come from the graft donor. The sample here was PBMCs, mostly from graft donor cells, taken 180 days after TCRalphabeta/CD19-depleted stem cell transplant.

The CDR3 here is CASSRDRMGEQFF. The CDR3 coding sequence is TGTGCCAGCAGCCGGGACAGGATGGGTGAGCAGTTCTTC. The chain uses TRBV2 and TRBJ2-1; 8 positions agree with TRBD1. Trimming took 6 bases from V and 9 from J; bases not matched to a gene: 7. This CDR3 contains 13 residues. CDR1 SNHLY and CDR2 FYNNEI come from the germline V gene.